This record concerns one T cell receptor beta chain sequence. The antigen remains undetermined. Germline V lookup: CDR1 SQVTM, CDR2 ANQGSEA. Trimming removed 4 bases from V and 2 bases from J, with 11 bases in between. This CDR3 has 13 amino acids. This sample is drawn from a study of radiotherapy plus CTLA-4 blockade in lung cancer. Study-level points and caveats: TCR clones from tumors expanded in blood after radiotherapy plus ipilimumab.

Sequencing used immunoSEQ multiplex PCR; TCRdb keeps in-frame clones, though not all of them. The table lists roughly 50,000 clones, roughly four fifths of them singletons. The rearrangement links TRBV29-1 to TRBJ1-2; tentative D call: TRBD1 (5 bases). Sequenced material: peripheral blood, taken from a patient treated with radiotherapy plus ipilimumab. The receptor was derived from a human donor with non-small cell lung cancer whose response to radiotherapy plus ipilimumab could not be evaluated. Here the CDR3 DNA reads TGCAGCGTTGTTCAGGAGGGGAACTATGGCTACACCTTC. Its translation is CSVVQEGNYGYTF.